The 9 T cell receptor beta chains below all came from one sample that was sequenced in a study of T cells after yellow fever vaccination. TCRdb called the 5' RACE reads again in MiXCR, with one record for every CDR3 protein. The data contain 150,000 to 200,000 distinct CDR3 sequences, about 10% of them singletons. The sample in question was CD8+ T cells sorted from PBMCs, obtained 15 days after the yellow fever booster vaccination. The receptors shown here come from a man aged 18 to 30 who received the YFV17D yellow fever vaccine.

The J gene is TRBJ1-5, the V gene TRBV4-3, with 7 bases lining up with TRBD1. The CDR3 is made up of 15 amino acids. CDR1 LGHNA and CDR2 YSLEER come from the germline V gene. The junction had 9 bases not matched to a gene; V was cut back by 3 bases and J by 7 bases. DNA for the CDR3: TGCGCCAGCAGCCAGGACCTGGACAGGAACCAGCCCCAGCATTTT. The encoded protein is CASSQDLDRNQPQHF.

The gene calls are TRBV6-5 and TRBJ2-7, with 9 positions matching TRBD2. The length of the CDR3 is 16 residues. The germline gives CDR1 MNHEY, CDR2 SVGAGI. After removal of 4 bases from V and 7 bases from J, the junction contained 14 bases not matched to a gene. The CDR3 DNA reads TGTGCCAGCAGTTTGGCAGCTAGCGGGGTCTATGGGGAGCAGTACTTC. It yields the protein CASSLAASGVYGEQYF.

The genes are TRBV7-2 and TRBJ2-7, with D hard to call. There are 12 residues in the CDR3. Germline CDR1 is SGHTA and CDR2 is FQGNSA. Trimming removed 4 bases from V and 3 bases from J, with 7 bases in between. Here the CDR3 DNA reads TGTGCCAGCAGCTCAGGAGACTACGAGCAGTACTTC. As protein: CASSSGDYEQYF. Variable domain in full (rest from reference TRBV7-2 and TRBJ2-7): GAGVSQSPSNKVTEKGKDVELRCDPISGHTALYWYRQSLGQGLEFLIYFQGNSAPDKSGLPSDRFSAERTGGSVSTLTIQRTQQEDSAVYLCASSSGDYEQYFGPGTRLTVT.

The V gene is TRBV2, the J gene TRBJ2-4; TRBD2 agrees at 11 bases. Germline-derived CDR1 and CDR2 are SNHLY and FYNNEI. The junction had 7 bases not matched to a gene; V was cut back by 3 bases and J by 0 bases. This CDR3 region has 18 residues. CDR3 sequence reads: CASSDLGLAARAKNIQYF. The CDR3 DNA reads TGTGCCAGCAGTGATTTGGGACTAGCGGCTAGAGCCAAAAACATTCAGTACTTC.

The table lists this clonotype with many counts. This CDR3 reads CASSPGAGATYEQYV. CDR3 bases: TGTGCCAGCAGCCCCGGGGCAGGGGCCACCTACGAGCAGTACGTC. The gene calls are TRBV9 and TRBJ2-7, with D possibly matching TRBD1 (6 bases). In germline, CDR1 is SGDLS, CDR2 YYNGEE. This CDR3 is built from 15 residues. The V end lost 4 bases, the J end lost 2 bases, and 16 bases lay between the germline ends.

The chain combines TRBV4-1 with TRBJ2-1, with D possibly matching TRBD1 (5 bases). The CDR3 sequence is 12 residues long. The V end lost 2 bases, the J end lost 10 bases, and 9 bases lay between the germline ends. Germline V gene lookup returns CDR1 MGHRA and CDR2 YSYEKL. The CDR3 is CASSQTGQEQFF. The DNA for the CDR3 is TGCGCCAGCAGCCAAACCGGACAAGAGCAGTTCTTC.

There are a few counts of this clonotype. The chain couples TRBV7-3 to TRBJ1-1; no reliable D call. The CDR3 is 14 amino acids. Germline V gene lookup returns CDR1 SGHTA and CDR2 FQGTGA. V was shortened by 5 bases and J by 1 base, with 11 bases between the two germline ends. For the CDR3, the DNA is TGTGCCAGCAGCCCATACGGAGGGAACACTGAAGCTTTCTTT. Amino acid sequence: CASSPYGGNTEAFF.

This clonotype was observed many times. V and J are TRBV5-5 and TRBJ2-1; 8 bases line up with TRBD1. Per germline, CDR1 SGHKS and CDR2 YYEKEE (reference sequence). This CDR3 comprises 16 residues. J lost 3 bases, V lost 0 bases, and 5 bases had no gene match. In DNA form, the CDR3 reads TGTGCCAGCAGCTTGGGACAGGGGTCGAACTACAATGAGCAGTTCTTC. As protein: CASSLGQGSNYNEQFF.

This clonotype was found many times. The chain employs TRBV6-5 and TRBJ2-2; D is uncertain. V lost 5 bases to trimming and J lost 7 bases, with 8 bases between them. The CDR3 contains 12 residues. The germline CDR1 and CDR2 sequences are MNHEY and SVGAGI. The CDR3 loop is CASSPSDGELFF. The CDR3 coding sequence is TGTGCCAGCAGTCCTTCCGACGGGGAGCTGTTTTTT.